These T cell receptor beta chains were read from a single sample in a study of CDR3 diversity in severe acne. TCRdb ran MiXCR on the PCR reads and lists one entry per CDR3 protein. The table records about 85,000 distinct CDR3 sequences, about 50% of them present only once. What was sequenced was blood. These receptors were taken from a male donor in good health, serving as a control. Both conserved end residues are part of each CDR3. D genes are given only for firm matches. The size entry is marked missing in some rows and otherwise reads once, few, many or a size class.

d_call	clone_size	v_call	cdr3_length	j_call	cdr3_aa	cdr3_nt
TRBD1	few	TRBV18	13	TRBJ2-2	CASSRTGDGELFF	TGTGCCAGCTCCCGCACAGGGGACGGGGAGCTGTTTTTT
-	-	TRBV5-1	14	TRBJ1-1	CASSLHGTNTEAFF	TGCGCCAGCAGCTTGCACGGGACGAACACTGAAGCTTTCTTT
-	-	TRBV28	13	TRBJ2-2	CATLTGNTGELVF	TGTGCCACCCTCACAGGGAACACCGGAGAGCTGGTTTTT
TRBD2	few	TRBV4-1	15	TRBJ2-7	CASSHPTSGTYEQYF	TGCGCCAGCAGCCACCCGACTAGCGGTACCTACGAGCAGTACTTC
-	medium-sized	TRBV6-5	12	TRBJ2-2	CASRTNPGELFF	TGTGCCAGCAGGACGAACCCCGGGGAGCTGTTTTTT
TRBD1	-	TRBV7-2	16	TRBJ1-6	CASTHPLTGRSSSLHF	TGTGCCAGCACCCACCCCTTGACAGGGCGGTCGTCAAGCCTCCACTTC
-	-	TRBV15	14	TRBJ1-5	CATSRGQLNQPQHF	TGTGCCACCAGCAGAGGACAGTTAAATCAGCCCCAGCATTTT
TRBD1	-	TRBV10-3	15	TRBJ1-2	CAITAGQGICYGYTF	TGTGCCATCACCGCCGGACAGGGGATATGCTATGGCTACACCTTC
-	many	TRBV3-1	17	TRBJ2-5	CASSQAITDTLQETQYF	TGTGCCAGCAGCCAAGCTATTACAGACACCCTCCAAGAGACCCAGTACTTC
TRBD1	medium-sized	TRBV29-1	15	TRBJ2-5	CSVEDVGRGQETQYF	TGCAGCGTTGAAGACGTAGGCAGGGGGCAAGAGACCCAGTACTTC
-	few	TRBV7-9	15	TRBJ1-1	CASSLAPIGSTEAFF	TGTGCCAGCAGCTTAGCCCCTATCGGGTCGACTGAAGCTTTCTTT
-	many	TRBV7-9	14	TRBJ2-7	CASSQFPQYYEQYF	TGTGCCAGCAGCCAATTCCCACAGTACTACGAGCAGTACTTC
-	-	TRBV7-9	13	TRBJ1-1	CASSLAGPTEAFF	TGTGCCAGCAGCTTAGCGGGGCCAACTGAAGCTTTCTTT
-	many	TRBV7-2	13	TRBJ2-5	CASSFPSVQTQYF	TGTGCCAGCAGCTTTCCTAGCGTGCAGACCCAGTACTTC
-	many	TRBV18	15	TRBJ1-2	CASSPPSLPNYGYTF	TGTGCCAGCTCACCACCTTCGCTACCTAACTATGGCTACACCTTC
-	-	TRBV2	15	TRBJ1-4	CASSEQGQRNEKLFF	TGTGCCAGCAGTGAACAGGGGCAACGTAATGAAAAACTGTTTTTT
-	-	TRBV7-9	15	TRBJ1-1	CASSLTLVRGSEAFF	TGTGCCAGCAGCTTAACCCTAGTCCGGGGATCTGAAGCTTTCTTT
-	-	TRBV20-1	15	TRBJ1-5	CSAIRAPAPHQPQHF	TGCAGTGCTATCCGGGCCCCCGCCCCCCACCAGCCCCAGCATTTT
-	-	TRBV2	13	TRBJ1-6	CASSPSGDSPLHF	TGTGCCAGCAGCCCCTCAGGGGATTCACCCCTCCACTTT
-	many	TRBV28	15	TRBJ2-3	CASSSTRSSTDTQYF	TGTGCCAGCAGTTCGACACGGTCCAGCACAGATACGCAGTATTTT
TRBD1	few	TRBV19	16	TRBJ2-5	CASRHKGTGGGETQYF	TGTGCCAGTAGACACAAGGGGACAGGAGGTGGAGAGACCCAGTACTTC
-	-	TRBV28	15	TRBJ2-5	CASFTMIGPQETQYF	TGTGCCAGCTTCACGATGATCGGACCTCAAGAGACCCAGTACTTC
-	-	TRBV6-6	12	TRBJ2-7	CASSFNSYEQYF	TGTGCCAGCAGCTTTAACAGTTACGAGCAGTACTTC
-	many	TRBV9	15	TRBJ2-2	CASKADYVGTRELFF	TGTGCCAGCAAAGCTGACTACGTGGGGACCAGGGAGCTGTTTTTT
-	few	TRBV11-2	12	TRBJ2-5	CASSSAAETQYF	TGTGCCAGCAGCTCCGCGGCAGAGACCCAGTACTTC
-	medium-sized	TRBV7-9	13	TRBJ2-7	CASSVMDYYEQYF	TGTGCCAGCAGCGTAATGGACTATTACGAGCAGTACTTC
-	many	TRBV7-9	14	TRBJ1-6	CASSLKTANSPLHF	TGTGCCAGCAGCTTAAAGACAGCGAATTCACCCCTCCACTTT